The 26 T cell receptor beta chains listed next were all sequenced from one sample in a study of Tregs in tolerant kidney transplant recipients. Only in-frame clones appear in the TCRdb table, and some are missing; sequencing was by immunoSEQ multiplex PCR. The data show approximately 100,000 clones, under 95% seen once. Sequences were derived from CD4+ T cells from blood, sampled before the transplant. The receptors come from a human donor who received a combined kidney and bone marrow transplant.

The chain links TRBV6-1 to TRBJ2-7, with 10 bases aligning to TRBD1. CDR1 and CDR2 from the germline V gene are MNHNS and SASEGT. The CDR3 runs to 14 residues. The V and J ends lost 8 bases and 2 bases, in that order; junction bases with no gene match: 6. CDR3 bases: TGTGCCAGCCGGGGGACAGGGGAAACCTACGAGCAGTACTTC. It codes for CASRGTGETYEQYF.

CDR3 in DNA: TGCGCCAGCAGCCAAGATCGGGACTATGGCTACACCTTC. It codes for CASSQDRDYGYTF. The rearrangement joins TRBV4-1 to TRBJ1-2; D not certain. Deletions cut 0 bases from V and 3 bases from J, with 5 bases between. Germline CDR1 is MGHRA and CDR2 is YSYEKL. This CDR3 is built from 13 residues.

The V call is TRBV28, the J call TRBJ1-5; D not resolved. V gave up 7 bases and J gave up 5 bases, with 15 bases separating them. CDR3 length equals 14 residues. From germline, CDR1 is MDHEN and CDR2 SYDVKM. The CDR3 sequence is CASIKGGKHQPQHF. The DNA for the CDR3 is TGTGCCAGCATCAAGGGAGGGAAACATCAGCCCCAGCATTTT.

Points on this clone: Distinct nucleotide sequences in the sample also encode this CDR3. V and J are TRBV7-9 and TRBJ2-5; 8 positions agree with TRBD1. Germline CDR1 and CDR2: SEHNR and FQNEAQ (reference sequence). The J segment lost 3 bases and the V segment lost 3 bases, leaving 6 bases of the junction unmatched. CDR3 size: 15 residues. In DNA form, the CDR3 reads TGTGCCAGCAGCTTTAGGGGGACAGGTGAAGAGACCCAGTACTTC. It encodes CASSFRGTGEETQYF.

The chain links TRBV7-9 to TRBJ2-2, with TRBD2 as a possible D gene (5 bases). CDR1 is SEHNR, CDR2 FQNEAQ, per germline (reference sequence). Trimming left V 1 base short and J 6 bases short, with 21 bases between. The CDR3 length is 18 residues. Here the CDR3 reads CASSLEYGMGVSAGELFF. CDR3 DNA sequence: TGTGCCAGCAGCTTAGAGTATGGGATGGGAGTAAGCGCCGGGGAGCTGTTTTTT.

The table lists this clone with a count of one. The chain joins TRBV18 to TRBJ2-7, with 7 bases identical to TRBD1. From germline, CDR1 is KGHSH and CDR2 LQKENI. V dropped 6 bases and J dropped 5; count of bases not matched to a gene: 16. This CDR3 is built from 16 residues. The CDR3 protein is CASSLPFDRAFHEQYF. The CDR3 nucleotides read TGTGCCAGCTCGTTACCGTTCGACAGGGCGTTCCACGAGCAGTACTTC. Full variable domain (missing parts from reference TRBV18 and TRBJ2-7): NAGVMQNPRHLVRRRGQEARLRCSPMKGHSHVYWYRQLPEEGLKFMVYLQKENIIDESGMPKERFSAEFPKEGPSILRIQQVVRGDSAAYFCASSLPFDRAFHEQYFGPGTRLTVT.

The CDR3 spells CASSLASHGELFF. The DNA of the CDR3 is TGTGCCAGCAGCTTAGCGTCCCACGGGGAGCTGTTTTTT. The J gene is TRBJ2-2, the V gene TRBV28, with D maybe TRBD2 (5 bases). Per the germline V gene, CDR1 is MDHEN and CDR2 is SYDVKM. The V gene lost 6 bases and the J gene lost 7 bases, with 12 bases spanning the gap. The CDR3 is 13 residues long.

This chain links TRBV11-3 with TRBJ2-5; possible D gene TRBD2, 5 bases. The CDR3 consists of 17 residues. Germline assignment: CDR1 SGHNT and CDR2 YENEEA. V gave up 4 bases and J gave up 4 bases, with 22 bases separating them. CDR3 region: CASSSARPTRIGETQYF. The CDR3 DNA reads as TGTGCCAGCAGCTCCGCTCGCCCAACTAGAATAGGAGAGACCCAGTACTTC. Drawing the rest from reference TRBV11-3 and TRBJ2-5, the complete variable domain is EAGVVQSPRYKIIEKKQPVAFWCNPISGHNTLYWYLQNLGQGPELLIRYENEEAVDDSQLPKDRFSAERLKGVDSTLKIQPAELGDSAVYLCASSSARPTRIGETQYFGPGTRLLVL.

This sequence joins TRBV9 and TRBJ2-5; TRBD2 agrees at 7 bases. Germline values: CDR1 SGDLS, CDR2 YYNGEE. CDR3 length: 17 amino acids. Losses at the gene ends were 0 bases for V and 5 bases for J; bases not matched to a gene: 13. The CDR3 loop is CASSVGRDSGLGETQYF. CDR3 DNA: TGTGCCAGCAGCGTAGGCAGGGATAGCGGGCTAGGGGAGACCCAGTACTTC.

The chain couples TRBV9 to TRBJ1-2; 9 bases agree with TRBD1. The CDR3 is 14 residues long. With 3 bases clipped from V and 2 bases from J, the junction kept 2 bases outside the gene matches. Germline CDR1 reads SGDLS; CDR2 reads YYNGEE. CDR3 coding DNA: TGTGCCAGCAGCGGGGGGACAGGGAACTATGGCTACACCTTC. Amino acid sequence: CASSGGTGNYGYTF.

The chain links TRBV5-1 to TRBJ2-3; 7 bases align to TRBD2. The CDR3 runs 17 residues. Germline lookup yields CDR1 SGHRS and CDR2 YFSETQ. Trimming at V came to 0 bases and at J to 2 bases, leaving 9 bases not matched to a gene. The CDR3 loop is CASSLDRTSVYTDTQYF. The CDR3 nucleotides read TGCGCCAGCAGCTTGGATCGCACTAGCGTGTACACAGATACGCAGTATTTT.

The chain couples TRBV7-3 to TRBJ2-1, with unresolved D. The CDR3 has 13 residues. V dropped 0 bases and J dropped 10 bases, with 10 bases sitting between them. The germline V gene encodes CDR1 SGHTA and CDR2 FQGTGA. CDR3 loop: CASSLTAAREQFF. The CDR3 DNA is TGTGCCAGCAGCTTAACGGCGGCTAGAGAGCAGTTCTTC.

Note on this clone: One end of the junction varies from germline; a read error may be responsible. The V gene is TRBV20-1, the J gene TRBJ2-3, with D perhaps matching TRBD2 (6 bases). Germline lookup yields CDR1 DFQATT and CDR2 SNEGSKA (reference sequence). This CDR3 has 11 residues. The CDR3 protein is CSARQRDSSPF. As DNA, the CDR3 is TGCAGTGCTAGACAACGGGACTCCTCGCCTTTT.

This clone was counted a single time. Relative to the germline gene, one junction end is altered; a read error may explain this. The chain links TRBV6-5 to TRBJ1-6; D perhaps matches TRBD1 (6 bases). The CDR3 length is 15 residues. The germline gives CDR1 MNHEY, CDR2 SVGAGI. DNA of the CDR3: TGTGCCAGCAGTCCCTGGGACATCCATAATTCACCCTTCCACTTT. It translates to CASSPWDIHNSPFHF.

This sequence joins TRBV2 and TRBJ1-5, with D unresolved. V was trimmed by 8 bases and J by 8 bases, leaving 13 bases between them. This CDR3 has 12 residues. From germline, CDR1 is SNHLY and CDR2 FYNNEI. The CDR3 protein is CASASDLEPQHF. CDR3 DNA sequence: TGTGCCAGCGCTTCGGACTTGGAGCCCCAGCATTTT.

The chain is built from TRBV7-2 and TRBJ1-3, with D possibly matching TRBD1 (6 bases). The germline V and J ends were trimmed by 5 bases and 4 bases, with 15 bases remaining between them. This CDR3 has 15 amino acids. The germline V gene has CDR1 SGHTA and CDR2 FQGNSA. The CDR3 DNA follows: TGTGCCAGCAGCCGGAACAGGGCGATCGGAAACACCATATATTTT. Protein: CASSRNRAIGNTIYF. The full variable domain, rest sourced from reference TRBV7-2 and TRBJ1-3, is GAGVSQSPSNKVTEKGKDVELRCDPISGHTALYWYRQSLGQGLEFLIYFQGNSAPDKSGLPSDRFSAERTGGSVSTLTIQRTQQEDSAVYLCASSRNRAIGNTIYFGEGSWLTVV.

The chain couples TRBV11-3 to TRBJ2-7; the match to TRBD1 covers 9 bases. V was pared by 8 bases and J by 4 bases, with 9 bases of the junction left unmatched. Germline V CDR1 and CDR2: SGHNT, YENEEA. The CDR3 loop spans 14 amino acids. The CDR3 sequence: CASFPRDRDYEQYF. The DNA of the CDR3 is TGTGCCAGCTTCCCCCGGGACAGGGATTACGAGCAGTACTTC.

The rearrangement links TRBV7-9 to TRBJ1-6; a possible D gene is TRBD1 (6 bases). V was cut by 1 base and J by 7 bases, with 14 bases left in between. The germline V gene has CDR1 SEHNR and CDR2 FQNEAQ (reference sequence). This CDR3 region has 16 residues. CDR3 DNA: TGTGCCAGCAGCTTAGGGCCCGGGACACCAAATTCACCCCTCCACTTT. Translation: CASSLGPGTPNSPLHF.

The chain couples TRBV5-6 to TRBJ2-7, with a tentative D call TRBD1 (6 bases). CDR1 and CDR2 from the germline V gene are SGHDT and YYEEEE. The CDR3 sequence is 14 residues long. Trimming stripped 2 bases from V and 2 bases from J, with 11 bases between. The CDR3 sequence is CASSFHRDTYEQYF. CDR3 sequence (DNA): TGTGCCAGCAGCTTCCACAGGGATACCTACGAGCAGTACTTC. The full variable domain, with the rest looked up from reference TRBV5-6 and TRBJ2-7, is DAGVTQSPTHLIKTRGQQVTLRCSPKSGHDTVSWYQQALGQGPQFIFQYYEEEERQRGNFPDRFSGHQFPNYSSELNVNALLLGDSALYLCASSFHRDTYEQYFGPGTRLTVT.

The V gene is TRBV7-9, the J gene TRBJ2-4, with D maybe TRBD1 (6 bases). V lost 3 bases and J lost 1, with 7 bases in between. The CDR3 spans 14 residues. Germline-derived CDR1 and CDR2 are SEHNR and FQNEAQ (reference sequence). The CDR3 nucleotides read TGTGCCAGCAGCTTTCAGGGGGCCAAAAACATTCAGTACTTC. It yields the protein CASSFQGAKNIQYF.

V gene TRBV6-1 combines with J gene TRBJ2-1, with D possibly being TRBD1 (6 bases). The CDR3 extends over 16 amino acids. Germline CDR1 and CDR2: MNHNS and SASEGT. V lost 4 bases, J lost 9 bases, and 22 bases lay in between. The CDR3 region is CASSVQGSIVQGEQFF. CDR3 sequence (DNA): TGTGCCAGCAGTGTCCAGGGGAGTATAGTGCAAGGTGAGCAGTTCTTC.

The chain couples TRBV28 to TRBJ1-4, with a possible D match to TRBD1 (6 bases). CDR1 is MDHEN and CDR2 is SYDVKM in the germline V gene. Trimming shortened V by 7 bases and J by 3 bases, and 18 bases separated the two germline ends. This CDR3 is built from 16 residues. The CDR3 is CASITQQGMANEKLFF. The CDR3 DNA reads TGTGCCAGCATTACCCAACAGGGAATGGCTAATGAAAAACTGTTTTTT.

V and J are TRBV7-2 and TRBJ2-7; the D is unclear. V lost 4 bases, J lost 5 bases, and 12 bases lay in between. The V gene's germline CDR1 is SGHTA and CDR2 FQGNSA. The CDR3 is 13 residues long. This CDR3 is CASSSQIRNEQYF. The CDR3 DNA reads as TGTGCCAGCAGCTCACAGATCAGGAACGAGCAGTACTTC.

The chain links TRBV13 to TRBJ2-7, with TRBD1 matching over 10 bases. The CDR3 covers 15 residues. In germline, CDR1 is PRHDT, CDR2 FYEKMQ (reference sequence). V lost 5 bases to trimming and J lost 3 bases; unmatched junction nucleotides: 7. The CDR3 loop reads CASSATGQGIYEQYF. The DNA of the CDR3 is TGTGCCAGCAGCGCCACGGGACAGGGGATCTACGAGCAGTACTTC.

V gene TRBV4-1 combines with J gene TRBJ2-5; 7 nucleotides align to TRBD1. CDR3 length: 16 residues. Germline V gene lookup returns CDR1 MGHRA and CDR2 YSYEKL. Trimming took 1 base from V and 1 from J; bases not matched to a gene: 6. For the CDR3, the DNA is TGCGCCAGCAGCCAAGGCTCGGGACAGCTCCAAGAGACCCAGTACTTC. Translated: CASSQGSGQLQETQYF.

The chain is built from TRBV30 and TRBJ1-2; no clear D. CDR3 length: 18 amino acids. Trimming pared 2 bases from V and 4 bases from J, leaving 26 bases between. The germline V gene has CDR1 GTSNPN and CDR2 SVGIG (reference sequence). Here the CDR3 reads CAWSLIVKGSLNRYGYTF. The DNA of the CDR3 is TGTGCCTGGAGTCTTATCGTCAAAGGGAGTCTAAATCGCTATGGCTACACCTTC.